This T cell receptor (beta chain) was captured in a study of CD8 T cells in ankylosing spondylitis. This clonotype showed up just a few times. Trimming stripped 4 bases from V and 6 bases from J, with 15 bases between. CDR3 size: 14 residues. TCRdb fed the 5' RACE reads into MiXCR, producing one record per CDR3 protein. The sample has 300,000 to 400,000 distinct CDR3 sequences; approximately 20% are singletons. Sequenced: blood, either unsorted or a sorted T cell fraction (not recorded which). The genes are TRBV12-3 or TRBV12-4 and TRBJ1-2; D is uncertain. This receptor was taken from a male donor with ankylosing spondylitis or in good health (not recorded which). DNA of the CDR3: TGTGCCAGCAGTTCGGGAGTCAGGATCGATGGCTACACCTTC. This gives the protein CASSSGVRIDGYTF.